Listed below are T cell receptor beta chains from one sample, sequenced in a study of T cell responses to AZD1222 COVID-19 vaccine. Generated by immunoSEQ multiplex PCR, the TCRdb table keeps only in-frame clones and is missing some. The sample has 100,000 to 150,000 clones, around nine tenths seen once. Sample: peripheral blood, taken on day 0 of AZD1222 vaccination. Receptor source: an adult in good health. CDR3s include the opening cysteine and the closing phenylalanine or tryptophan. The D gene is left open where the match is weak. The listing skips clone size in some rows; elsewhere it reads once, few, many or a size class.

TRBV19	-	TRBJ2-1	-	TGTGCCAGTAGTATGGTGGCGGCCGGCTCCTACAATGAGCAGTTCTTC	CASSMVAAGSYNEQFF
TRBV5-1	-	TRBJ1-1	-	TGCGCCAGCAGCTTGGATCCGGGGGCGAGCACTGAAGCTTTCTTT	CASSLDPGASTEAFF
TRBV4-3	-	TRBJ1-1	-	TGCGCCAGCAGCCAAGAAATGACATCCATGAACACTGAAGCTTTCTTT	CASSQEMTSMNTEAFF
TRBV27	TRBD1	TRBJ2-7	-	TGTGCCAGCAGTGCTGACAGGGGGCCGCTAAACGAGCAGTACTTC	CASSADRGPLNEQYF
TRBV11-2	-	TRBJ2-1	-	TGTGCCAGCAGTCCCATTACAGGGAGCTCCTACAATGAGCAGTTCTTC	CASSPITGSSYNEQFF
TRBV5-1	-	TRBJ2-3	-	TGCGCCAGCAGCCTTCCCAGTTCGACGCAGTATTTT	CASSLPSSTQYF
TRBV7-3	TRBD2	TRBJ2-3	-	TGTGCCAGCAGACAGACTAGCGGGGACACAGATACGCAGTATTTT	CASRQTSGDTDTQYF
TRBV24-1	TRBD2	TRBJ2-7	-	TGTGCCACCAGTGTTAGAGCGGGAGGGCCAATTCACGAGCAGTACTTC	CATSVRAGGPIHEQYF
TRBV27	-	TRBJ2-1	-	TGTGCCAGCAGCCGACTAGTCAATGAGCAGTTCTTC	CASSRLVNEQFF
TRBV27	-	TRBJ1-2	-	TGTGCCAGCAGTTCCCAGTACAAAAACTATGGCTACACCTTC	CASSSQYKNYGYTF
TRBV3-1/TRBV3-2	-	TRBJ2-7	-	TGTGCCAGCAGCCGGACAGTCTATTCCTACGAGCAGTACTTC	CASSRTVYSYEQYF
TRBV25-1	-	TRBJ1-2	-	TGTGCCAGCAGTGAACGGGGGCTTGAAGATGGCTACACCTTC	CASSERGLEDGYTF
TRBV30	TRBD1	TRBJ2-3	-	TGTGCCTGGAGATGGACAGGGAGCAGCACAGATACGCAGTATTTT	CAWRWTGSSTDTQYF
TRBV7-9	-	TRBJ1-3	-	TGTGCCAGCAACTCCGGGGACCTCTCTGGAAACACCATATATTTT	CASNSGDLSGNTIYF
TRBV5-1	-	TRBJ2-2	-	TGCGCCAGCAGCATGGACGGACGCGCGAACACCGGGGAGCTGTTTTTT	CASSMDGRANTGELFF
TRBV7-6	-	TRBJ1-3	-	TGTGCCAGCAGCCCCGACCACTCGCCCGGAAACACCATATATTTT	CASSPDHSPGNTIYF
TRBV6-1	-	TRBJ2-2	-	TGTGCCAGCAGTGAACAATCAGCCGGGGAGCTGTTTTTT	CASSEQSAGELFF
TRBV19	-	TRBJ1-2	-	TGTGCCAGTAGCCTGGGGGGAGGCTACACCTTC	CASSLGGGYTF
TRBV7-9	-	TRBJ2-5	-	TGTGCCAGCAGCTTAGGCTACCCAGAGACCCAGTACTTC	CASSLGYPETQYF
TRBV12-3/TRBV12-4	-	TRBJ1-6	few	TGTGCCAGCAGTTTTGCAGGGCAAGCACCCCTCCACTTT	CASSFAGQAPLHF
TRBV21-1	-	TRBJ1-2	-	TGTGCCAGCAGCAATGAGGGGAGGGGCAGCTATGGCTACACCTTC	CASSNEGRGSYGYTF
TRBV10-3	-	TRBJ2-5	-	TGTGCCATCAGTCCGAGTGGGGAAGAGACCCAGTACTTC	CAISPSGEETQYF
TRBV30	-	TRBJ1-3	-	TGTGCCTTGCCGTCCGGAAACACCATATATTTT	CALPSGNTIYF
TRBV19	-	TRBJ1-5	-	TGTGCCAGTAGTACCGGGGGGACGCCGGCGGCCCAGCATTTT	CASSTGGTPAAQHF
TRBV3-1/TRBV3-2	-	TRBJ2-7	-	TGTGCCAGCAGCCAAGATACGGTGGCAGCTGGGGAGCAGTACTTC	CASSQDTVAAGEQYF
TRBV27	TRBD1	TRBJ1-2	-	TGTGCCAGCAGTTTCAATGACAGGGGCTATGGCTACACCTTC	CASSFNDRGYGYTF
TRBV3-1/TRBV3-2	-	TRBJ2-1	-	TGTGCCAGCAGCCCACCAGGGGGGGTCGCCTACAATGAGCAGTTCTTC	CASSPPGGVAYNEQFF
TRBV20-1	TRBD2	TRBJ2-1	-	TGCAGTGCTAGTGTTCGCCCCGGGGAGGGGTTCTTC	CSASVRPGEGFF
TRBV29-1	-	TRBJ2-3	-	TGCAGCGTTGAGGGTGTCACAGATACGCAGTATTTT	CSVEGVTDTQYF
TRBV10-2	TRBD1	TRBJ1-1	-	TGCGCCAGCAGTGCACCGGGACAGGGGGTAGGGACTGAAGCTTTCTTT	CASSAPGQGVGTEAFF
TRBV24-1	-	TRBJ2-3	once	TGTGCCACCAGTGCACCGGCAGACACAGATACGCAGTATTTT	CATSAPADTDTQYF
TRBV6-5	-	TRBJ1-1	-	TGTGCCAGCAGCCCCAGGACCCGAGTGGACACTGAAGCTTTCTTT	CASSPRTRVDTEAFF
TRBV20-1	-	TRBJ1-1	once	TGCAGTGCTAGTTACAAGGGAATGAACACTGAAGCTTTCTTT	CSASYKGMNTEAFF
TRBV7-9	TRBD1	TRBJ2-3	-	TGTGCCAGCAGCAGAAGGACAGGGGGCACAGATACGCAGTATTTT	CASSRRTGGTDTQYF
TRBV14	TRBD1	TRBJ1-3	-	TGTGCCAGCAGCCACCTAGACAGGGCCAACTCTGGAAACACCATATATTTT	CASSHLDRANSGNTIYF
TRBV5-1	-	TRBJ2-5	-	TGCGCCAGCAGCTTGGCCCTGGCGTTCCAAGAGACCCAGTACTTC	CASSLALAFQETQYF
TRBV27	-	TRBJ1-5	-	TGTGCCAGCAGTCCCATGACAGCCACCAGCAATCAGCCCCAGCATTTT	CASSPMTATSNQPQHF
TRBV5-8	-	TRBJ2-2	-	TGTGCCAGCAGCCCGGGACTGACGATTTACGAGACCGGGGAGCTGTTTTTT	CASSPGLTIYETGELFF
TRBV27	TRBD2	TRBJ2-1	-	TGTGCCAGCAGTTTATGGGGGACTAGCGGTAACAATGAGCAGTTCTTC	CASSLWGTSGNNEQFF
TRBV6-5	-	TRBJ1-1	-	TGTGCCAGCAGTTACGGGGAGGAAAGGGCTGAAGCTTTCTTT	CASSYGEERAEAFF
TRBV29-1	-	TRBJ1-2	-	TGCAGCGTCCCCCAAGCGGATTTCTATGGCTACACCTTC	CSVPQADFYGYTF
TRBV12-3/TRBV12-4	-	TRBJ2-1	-	TGTGCCAGCAGTTCTCGTAATGAGCAGTTCTTC	CASSSRNEQFF
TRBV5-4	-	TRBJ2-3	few	TGTGCCAGCAGCACCGGTGTTACGACAGATACGCAGTATTTT	CASSTGVTTDTQYF
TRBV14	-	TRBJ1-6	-	TGTGCCAGCAGCCGCCGGGAGGTCCTCCACTTT	CASSRREVLHF
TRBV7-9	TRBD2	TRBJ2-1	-	TGTGCCAGCAGCAAAGGACTAGCGGGAGGGTTCTACAATGAGCAGTTCTTC	CASSKGLAGGFYNEQFF
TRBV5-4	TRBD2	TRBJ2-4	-	TGTGCCAGCAGCCCGGGACTAGTCGGGAACATTCAGTACTTC	CASSPGLVGNIQYF
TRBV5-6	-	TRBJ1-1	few	TGTGCCAGCAGCTCCACTATGAACACTGAAGCTTTCTTT	CASSSTMNTEAFF
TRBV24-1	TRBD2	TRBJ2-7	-	TGTGCCACCAGTGACGGACTAGCGGGAGCCCGTGTCCTCTACGAGCAGTACTTC	CATSDGLAGARVLYEQYF
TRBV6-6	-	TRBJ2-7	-	TGTGCCAGCAGTTACTCGGAAGTACTAGGCGAGCAGTACTTC	CASSYSEVLGEQYF
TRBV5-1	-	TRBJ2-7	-	TGCGCCAGCAGCTCCGACAGGAGCTCCTACGAGCAGTACTTC	CASSSDRSSYEQYF